A single sample is the source of the 12 T cell receptor beta chains below, sequenced in a study of cytomegalovirus exposure and HLA in healthy donors. The primer mix had 60 Vbeta and 13 Jbeta primers. The repertoire was sequenced with immunoSEQ multiplex PCR; TCRdb's copy has only in-frame clones and lacks some. In the table there are roughly 160,000 clones, around 80% of which are singletons. Sequencing was done on a sample of PBMCs. The receptors derive from a male donor in good health and CMV-seronegative.

CDR3 in DNA: TGCGCCAGCAGCCAGGGGACAGGAGAAGGCAATCAGCCCCAGCATTTT. It is translated as CASSQGTGEGNQPQHF. The chain combines TRBV4-1 with TRBJ1-5; 8 nucleotides line up with TRBD1. Germline loops: CDR1 MGHRA, CDR2 YSYEKL. The V segment lost 3 bases and the J segment 2 bases; nucleotides outside the gene matches: 6. The CDR3 has 16 amino acids.

The V gene is TRBV28, the J gene TRBJ2-7, with D perhaps matching TRBD1 (5 bases). Germline V gene data show CDR1 as MDHEN and CDR2 as SYDVKM. With 3 bases removed from V and 1 base from J, the gap between germline ends came to 10 bases. The CDR3 has 14 residues. Here the CDR3 DNA reads TGTGCCAGCAGTTTCACAGGAGATTCCTACGAGCAGTACTTC. It is translated as CASSFTGDSYEQYF.

The chain has TRBV7-9 and TRBJ2-7, with 7 bases identical to TRBD1. The V and J ends lost 5 bases and 6 bases, in that order; junction bases with no gene match: 4. Germline V gives CDR1 SEHNR, CDR2 FQNEAQ (reference sequence). The CDR3 has 12 residues. The CDR3 spells CASSQDRAEQYF. The CDR3, as DNA: TGTGCCAGCAGCCAAGACAGGGCCGAGCAGTACTTC.

The chain recombines TRBV12-5 with TRBJ2-7, with 13 bases identical to TRBD2. In germline, CDR1 is LGHNT, CDR2 FRNRAP. This CDR3 is 17 amino acids long. J was trimmed by 4 bases and V by 2 bases; bases with no gene match: 8. The CDR3 sequence: CASGLWGLAGLSYEQYF. DNA for the CDR3: TGTGCTAGTGGTTTGTGGGGACTAGCGGGGTTATCTTACGAGCAGTACTTC.

This chain links TRBV7-6 with TRBJ2-7; the match to TRBD2 covers 7 bases. Germline CDR1 is SGHVS and CDR2 is FNYEAQ. The ends lost 5 bases at V and 2 bases at J; junction bases unmatched: 9. CDR3 size: 15 residues. As DNA, the CDR3 is TGTGCCAGCAGCCCAAGAAGCGGGGAGACCTACGAGCAGTACTTC. Translating gives CASSPRSGETYEQYF.

The rearrangement joins TRBV9 to TRBJ1-3; unclear D gene. V lost 3 bases and J lost 0, with 13 bases in between. The V gene's germline CDR1 is SGDLS and CDR2 YYNGEE. The CDR3 contains 16 residues. The CDR3 region is CASSETSLISGNTIYF. The CDR3 DNA reads TGTGCCAGCAGCGAAACAAGTCTTATCTCTGGAAACACCATATATTTT.

The rearrangement uses TRBV19 and TRBJ2-7, with 7 bases that match TRBD2. V was pared by 7 bases and J by 0 bases, with 9 bases of the junction left unmatched. This CDR3 spans 15 amino acids. The germline V gene has CDR1 LNHDA and CDR2 SQIVND (reference sequence). The CDR3 DNA reads TGTGCCAGTACCGCCGGCGGGGGAAGCTCCTACGAGCAGTACTTC. This gives the protein CASTAGGGSSYEQYF.

The gene calls are TRBV11-2 and TRBJ2-7; no reliable D call. CDR3 length: 12 amino acids. Trimming stripped 0 bases from V and 4 bases from J, with 4 bases between. Germline V CDR1 and CDR2: SGHAT, FQNNGV. CDR3 region: CASSLDPYEQYF. Here the CDR3 DNA reads TGTGCCAGCAGCTTAGATCCATACGAGCAGTACTTC.

The rearrangement uses TRBV5-1 and TRBJ2-7; 7 nucleotides agree with TRBD1. The CDR3 is 12 amino acids. The ends lost 2 bases at V and 5 bases at J; junction bases unmatched: 1. Germline CDR1 is SGHRS and CDR2 is YFSETQ. In DNA, the CDR3 is TGCGCCAGCAGCTTTACAGGGGACGAGCAGTACTTC. Translation: CASSFTGDEQYF.

The CDR3 DNA reads TGTGCCAGCAGTTACTCGTGGACTAGCTACGAGCAGTACTTC. Protein sequence: CASSYSWTSYEQYF. This chain joins TRBV6-5 and TRBJ2-7, with 7 bases lining up with TRBD2. The junction had 2 bases not matched to a gene; V was cut back by 0 bases and J by 3 bases. The CDR3 has 14 residues. Germline CDR1 MNHEY, CDR2 SVGAGI.

The rearrangement joins TRBV19 to TRBJ2-2; unclear D gene. Per the germline V gene, CDR1 is LNHDA and CDR2 is SQIVND (reference sequence). The CDR3 runs 13 residues. V lost 3 bases and J lost 6, with 8 bases in between. The CDR3 reads CASSIAMAGELFF. The CDR3 nucleotides are TGTGCCAGTAGTATCGCTATGGCCGGGGAGCTGTTTTTT.

This chain uses TRBV13 with TRBJ2-7; 9 bases are shared with TRBD2. The CDR3 loop spans 15 amino acids. The germline V gene encodes CDR1 PRHDT and CDR2 FYEKMQ (reference sequence). The V and J ends lost 1 base and 1 base, in that order; junction bases with no gene match: 2. As DNA, the CDR3 is TGTGCCAGCAGCTTAGTTCTAGCGGGATCCTACGAGCAGTACTTC. Amino acids: CASSLVLAGSYEQYF.